The clone carrying this T cell receptor (beta chain) occurred many times. This specimen belongs to a study of T cells in Graves' hyperthyroidism and ophthalmopathy. TCR beta CDR3 regions were amplified from RNA transcripts. The primer set for the first-round RT-PCR of the TCR CDR3 was HTBI. TCRdb analysed the multiplex PCR reads with MiXCR anew, one entry per CDR3 protein. Of 450,000 to 650,000 distinct CDR3 sequences in the sample, 11% to 15% were seen once. The sequenced sample was blood. This receptor was obtained from a young woman with Graves' ophthalmopathy.

CDR3 sequence: CASSLALNGDIQYF. The CDR3 DNA is TGTGCCAGCAGCTTAGCGCTAAATGGAGACATTCAGTACTTC. The rearrangement links TRBV7-9 to TRBJ2-4; D not resolved. Germline lookup yields CDR1 SEHNR and CDR2 FQNEAQ (reference sequence). This CDR3 is built from 14 residues. V was cut by 0 bases and J by 8 bases, with 11 bases left in between.